This TCR beta chain was observed in a study of blood T cell repertoires in COVID-19. Overall study context: Samples representing acute and convalescent COVID-19 were sourced from the United States, Italy and Spain.

Between the trimmed V and J ends, which lost 4 bases and 4 bases, there was a span of 22 bases. The germline V gene has CDR1 MNHNS and CDR2 SASEGT. The CDR3 totals 17 residues. Using immunoSEQ multiplex PCR, the repertoire was profiled, and TCRdb retains in-frame clones only, with some absent. The profile shows some 36,000 clones, more than 85% of them singletons. The sample consisted of peripheral blood. The sequence was obtained from a man aged 60-69 years with active or convalescent COVID-19. The genes are TRBV6-1 and TRBJ2-5; TRBD2 might be the D (6 bases). As DNA, the CDR3 is TGTGCCAGCAGTGCGAGACTATCCCCCGGGAGTACAGAGACCCAGTACTTC. This gives the protein CASSARLSPGSTETQYF.